This is a list of T cell receptor beta chains from one sample in a study of radiotherapy plus CTLA-4 blockade in lung cancer. Data came from immunoSEQ multiplex PCR; TCRdb stores just in-frame clones and leaves some out. The top ten clones hold 16% of a sample with around 70,000 clones, 65% to 85% of them seen once. Material: peripheral blood, obtained from a patient treated with radiotherapy plus ipilimumab. The receptor source for this set is a human donor with non-small cell lung cancer whose response to radiotherapy plus ipilimumab could not be evaluated. Some clones in this sample may be carry-over from other donors' samples. The conserved cysteine and the conserved F or W are not part of the CDR3 here.

j_call v_call cdr3_aa
TRBJ2-5 TRBV18 ASSHPGWRETQY
TRBJ2-5 TRBV5-1 ASSFRTGQPTQY
TRBJ2-1 TRBV29-1 SAILGTAYNEQF
TRBJ2-5 TRBV5-4 ASTGGERGEGETQY
TRBJ2-7 TRBV5-1 ASSFSSGGNLNEQY
TRBJ2-7 TRBV5-6 ASSLWRDRGRRIVYEQY
TRBJ1-5 TRBV6-1 ASSVDRAPPTNQPQH
TRBJ2-2 TRBV6-5 ASSTSGGDTGELF
TRBJ1-2 TRBV2 ASRTGGNYGYT
TRBJ2-7 TRBV5-1 ASSPGTGGHEQY
TRBJ1-3 TRBV4-1 ASSQDRRVGNTIY
TRBJ2-5 TRBV28 ASSFPGKETQY
TRBJ1-2 TRBV7-9 ASSFLDRLNYGYT
TRBJ1-6 TRBV13 ASSPETGHNSPLH
TRBJ2-5 TRBV9 ASSVGQGGRETQY
TRBJ2-6 TRBV4-3 ASSQIQSTGIGANVLT
TRBJ1-2 TRBV4-1 ASSQDIGTGLYGYT
TRBJ2-7 TRBV18 ASSPYSDSPYEQY
TRBJ1-5 TRBV2 ASSLHRGGDQPQH
TRBJ1-5 TRBV5-1 ASSAGGQRNQPQH
TRBJ1-2 TRBV28 ASSRGQVYGYT
TRBJ2-7 TRBV7-2 ASSLGGGGAPYEQY
TRBJ1-2 TRBV4-2 ASSPSKTGGANYGYT
TRBJ1-5 TRBV6-5 ASSFLSGGRGQPQH
TRBJ1-3 TRBV7-3 ASSQRGGNTIY
TRBJ1-5 TRBV27 ASGPGQGAYSNQPQH
TRBJ1-2 TRBV5-5 ASSSEGYGYT
TRBJ2-7 TRBV7-2 ASSLAGLWAGSSSYEQY
TRBJ2-7 TRBV6-6 ASSNRDRGSYEQY
TRBJ2-7 TRBV7-6 ASSLEDRVSYEQY
TRBJ1-4 TRBV18 ASSLLPGQGATNEKLF
TRBJ2-7 TRBV4-1 ASSSKYPGEIPYEQY
TRBJ1-1 TRBV19 ASSDGGGEAF
TRBJ1-1 TRBV15 ATSRESDTEAF
TRBJ2-3 TRBV10-3 VISEADRGWATDTQY
TRBJ2-1 TRBV7-2 ASSLDGLARNEQF
TRBJ2-2 TRBV7-7 ASSPLQGPGELF
TRBJ2-5 TRBV28 ASRVGGGEETQY
TRBJ2-1 TRBV9 ASSADLSGGFQNEQF
TRBJ2-5 TRBV6-4 ASSDSVCWREETQY
TRBJ2-7 TRBV6-5 ASSYSPGDEQY
TRBJ2-7 TRBV25-1 ASRQGLHEQY
TRBJ2-7 TRBV20-1 SASSGYEQY
TRBJ1-2 TRBV18 ASSPGGDYGYT
TRBJ1-3 TRBV19 ASSIGPRREPGNTIY